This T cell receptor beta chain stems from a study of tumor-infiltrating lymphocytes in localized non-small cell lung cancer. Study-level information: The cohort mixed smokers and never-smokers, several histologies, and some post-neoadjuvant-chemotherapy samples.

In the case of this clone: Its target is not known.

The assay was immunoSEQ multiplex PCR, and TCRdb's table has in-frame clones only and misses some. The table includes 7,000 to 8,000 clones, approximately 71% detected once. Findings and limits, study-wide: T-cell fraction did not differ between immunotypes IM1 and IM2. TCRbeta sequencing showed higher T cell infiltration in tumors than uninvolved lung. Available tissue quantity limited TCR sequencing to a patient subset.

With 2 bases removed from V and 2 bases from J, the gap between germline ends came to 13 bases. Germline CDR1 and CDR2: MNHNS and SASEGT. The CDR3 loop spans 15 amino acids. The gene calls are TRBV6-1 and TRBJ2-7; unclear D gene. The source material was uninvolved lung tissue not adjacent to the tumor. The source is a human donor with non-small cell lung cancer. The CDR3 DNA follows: TGTGCCAGCAGTGAAAAGGATATCTCGACCTACGAGCAGTACTTC. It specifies CASSEKDISTYEQYF.